These 12 T cell receptor beta chains came from one sample sequenced in a study of blood T cell repertoires in COVID-19. TCRdb keeps only in-frame clones here, not all; method: immunoSEQ multiplex PCR. This sample has 25,000 to 30,000 clones, with about 89% found just once. The sequencing input was peripheral blood. Receptors originate from a man aged 70 or older with active COVID-19.

The chain uses TRBV7-2 and TRBJ2-1, with D maybe TRBD2 (5 bases). Germline CDR1 and CDR2: SGHTA and FQGNSA. The CDR3 runs 14 residues. V lost 4 bases and J 0 bases, leaving 7 bases between the germline ends. The CDR3 DNA reads TGTGCCAGCAGCTCGGGGAGCTCCTACAATGAGCAGTTCTTC. It yields the protein CASSSGSSYNEQFF.

The table lists this clone with a count of one. This chain joins TRBV18 and TRBJ1-4; D is unclear. V shed 2 bases and J shed 8 bases, with 6 bases lying between them. CDR1 and CDR2 from the germline V gene are KGHSH and LQKENI. This CDR3 contains 12 residues. The CDR3 coding sequence is TGTGCCAGCTCACCAGAACGGGAAAAACTGTTTTTT. It specifies CASSPEREKLFF.

V gene TRBV11-3 combines with J gene TRBJ2-1; no reliable D call. Trimming took off 1 base at V and 3 bases at J, with 7 bases between the two ends. The CDR3 is 14 amino acids. From germline, CDR1 is SGHNT and CDR2 YENEEA. The CDR3 reads CASSLGVDYNEQFF. CDR3 nucleotides: TGTGCCAGCAGCTTAGGCGTCGACTACAATGAGCAGTTCTTC.

The V call is TRBV9, the J call TRBJ2-5; D possibly corresponds to TRBD2 (5 bases). Trimming took off 0 bases at V and 2 bases at J, with 11 bases between the two ends. Germline CDR1 SGDLS, CDR2 YYNGEE. This CDR3 spans 15 amino acids. The CDR3 is CASSVGGPGQETQYF. The CDR3 DNA follows: TGTGCCAGCAGCGTAGGTGGGCCGGGACAAGAGACCCAGTACTTC.

The V call is TRBV18, the J call TRBJ1-1; maybe TRBD1 (5 bases). CDR1 is KGHSH and CDR2 is LQKENI in the germline V gene. The V end was cut by 1 base, the J end by 6 bases, with 6 bases between. The CDR3 spans 12 residues. CDR3 coding DNA: TGTGCCAGCTCACCACGGGGGGCTGAAGCTTTCTTT. Its translation is CASSPRGAEAFF.

J is TRBJ1-2 and V is TRBV12-5, with 7 bases that match TRBD1. The CDR3 spans 14 residues. Germline values: CDR1 LGHNT, CDR2 FRNRAP. V trimming: 2 bases; J trimming: 4 bases; junction bases outside the gene matches: 4. The CDR3 region is CASGLSHRGYGYTF. DNA of the CDR3: TGTGCTAGTGGTTTGTCCCACAGGGGCTATGGCTACACCTTC.

The J gene is TRBJ1-1, the V gene TRBV7-2, with TRBD1 as a possible D gene (6 bases). V was pared by 4 bases and J by 6 bases, with 12 bases between. Per the germline V gene, CDR1 is SGHTA and CDR2 is FQGNSA. This CDR3 is built from 13 residues. CDR3 loop: CASSYQGYAEAFF. CDR3 nucleotide sequence: TGTGCCAGCAGCTATCAGGGGTACGCTGAAGCTTTCTTT.

V usage is TRBV4-1 and J usage is TRBJ1-4, with no clear D. The V end lost 4 bases, the J end lost 6 bases, and 12 bases lay between the germline ends. Looked up from germline, CDR1 is MGHRA and CDR2 is YSYEKL. The CDR3 runs 14 residues. This CDR3 is CASSPVLMDEKLFF. DNA for the CDR3: TGCGCCAGCAGCCCGGTTTTGATGGATGAAAAACTGTTTTTT.

CDR3 region: CASSLKLAGGIGELFF. The CDR3 bases are TGTGCCAGCAGCTTGAAACTAGCGGGGGGGATCGGGGAGCTGTTTTTT. The gene calls are TRBV5-4 and TRBJ2-2; 13 nucleotides line up with TRBD2. The germline CDR1 and CDR2 sequences are SGHNT and YYREEE (reference sequence). The V segment lost 1 base and the J segment 7 bases; nucleotides outside the gene matches: 4. This CDR3 region has 16 residues.

This clone was recorded only once. The chain links TRBV19 to TRBJ1-3; D gene ambiguous. The V gene's germline CDR1 is LNHDA and CDR2 SQIVND (reference sequence). The V end lost 1 base, the J end lost 4 bases, and 8 bases lay between the germline ends. The CDR3 is made up of 14 amino acids. CDR3 region: CASSIAGPGNTIYF. CDR3 nucleotide sequence: TGTGCCAGTAGTATAGCAGGTCCGGGAAACACCATATATTTT.

Of note for this clone: At one of its ends the junction is not consistent with the germline gene, which may arise from a read error. The V and J genes are TRBV3-1 (or the pseudogene TRBV3-2) and TRBJ1-4; unclear D gene. The CDR3 extends over 14 amino acids. Germline V gene lookup returns CDR1 LGHDT and CDR2 YNNKEL (reference sequence). The CDR3 sequence is CASSQAPRSGKTVF. The CDR3 coding sequence is TGTGCCAGCAGCCAAGCCCCACGTTCAGGAAAAACTGTTTTT.

The table lists this clone with a few counts. The chain employs TRBV5-6 and TRBJ1-5; 9 nucleotides line up with TRBD1. Germline values: CDR1 SGHDT, CDR2 YYEEEE. CDR3 length: 14 amino acids. After removal of 3 bases from V and 7 bases from J, the junction contained 5 bases not matched to a gene. Here the CDR3 reads CASSSTGGRQPQHF. In nucleotides, the CDR3 is TGTGCCAGCAGCTCTACAGGGGGCAGACAGCCCCAGCATTTT.